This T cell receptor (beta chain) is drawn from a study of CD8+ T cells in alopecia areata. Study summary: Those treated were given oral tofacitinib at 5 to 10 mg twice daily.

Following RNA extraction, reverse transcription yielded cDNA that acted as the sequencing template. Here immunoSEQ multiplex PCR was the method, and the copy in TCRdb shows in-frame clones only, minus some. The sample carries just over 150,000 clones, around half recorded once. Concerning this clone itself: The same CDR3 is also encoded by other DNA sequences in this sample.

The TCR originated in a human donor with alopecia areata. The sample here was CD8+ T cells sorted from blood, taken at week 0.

The CDR3 spells CASSPDRDQPQHF. The CDR3, as DNA: TGTGCCAGCAGTCCGGACAGAGATCAGCCCCAGCATTTT. V and J are TRBV27 and TRBJ1-5; D may be TRBD1 (6 bases). The germline V gene encodes CDR1 MNHEY and CDR2 SMNVEV (reference sequence). V lost 5 bases and J 5 bases, leaving 10 bases between the germline ends. This CDR3 contains 13 residues.